This TCR beta chain stems from a study of low-dose radiotherapy and immunotherapy resistance in tumors. Study as a whole: Cohort 1 patients were irradiated with 0.5 Gy fractions every 2 weeks to 6.5 Gy total.

cDNA synthesis used a TRAV/TRBV-specific primer set for both chains. TCR amplification used roughly 21 PCR cycles, a constant-region primer and a V-primer adapter. TCRdb analysed the reads with MiXCR anew, one entry per CDR3 protein. The repertoire holds about 82,000 distinct CDR3 sequences, around 18% seen once, with about 5.5% in the top ten. Time point reported: before trial treatment. Administered to the donors were nivolumab, ipilimumab, aspirin, low-dose cyclophosphamide and low-dose radiotherapy. This CDR3 region has 13 residues. Germline V lookup: CDR1 SEHNR, CDR2 FQNEAQ (reference sequence). V was pared by 5 bases and J by 5 bases, with 5 bases of the junction left unmatched.

The sample in question was PBMCs, obtained before treatment. The source of this sequence is a male donor with prostate cancer. V gene TRBV7-9 combines with J gene TRBJ2-7, with 8 bases matching TRBD1. In DNA, the CDR3 is TGTGCCAGCAGCCCAGGACAGGGCGACGAGCAGTACTTC. This sequence encodes CASSPGQGDEQYF.